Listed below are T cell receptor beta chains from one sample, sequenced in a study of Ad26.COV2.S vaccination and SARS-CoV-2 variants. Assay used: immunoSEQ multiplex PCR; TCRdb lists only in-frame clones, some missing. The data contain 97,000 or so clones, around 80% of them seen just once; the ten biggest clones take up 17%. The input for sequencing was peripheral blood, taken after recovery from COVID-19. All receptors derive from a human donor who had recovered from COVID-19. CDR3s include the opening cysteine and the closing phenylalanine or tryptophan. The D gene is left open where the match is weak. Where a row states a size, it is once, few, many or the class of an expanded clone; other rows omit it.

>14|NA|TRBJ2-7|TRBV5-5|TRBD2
CASSPGLGTYEQYF
TGTGCCAGCAGCCCCGGACTAGGGACCTACGAGCAGTACTTC
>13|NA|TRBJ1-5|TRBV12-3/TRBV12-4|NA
CASSFGHNQPQHF
TGTGCCAGCAGTTTTGGGCACAATCAGCCCCAGCATTTT
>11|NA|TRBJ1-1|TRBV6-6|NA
CASSTGTEAFF
TGTGCCAGCAGTACGGGGACTGAAGCTTTCTTT
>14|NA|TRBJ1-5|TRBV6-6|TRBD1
CASSYGQGNQPQHF
TGTGCCAGCAGTTACGGACAGGGCAATCAGCCCCAGCATTTT
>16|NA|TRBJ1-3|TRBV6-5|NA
CASSLQGHSSGNTIYF
TGTGCCAGCAGTTTACAGGGCCATAGCTCTGGAAACACCATATATTTT
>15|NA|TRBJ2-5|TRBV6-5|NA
CASRSHREDGETQYF
TGTGCCAGCAGGTCCCACAGGGAGGACGGAGAGACCCAGTACTTC
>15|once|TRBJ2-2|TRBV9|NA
CASNNPGVASGELFF
TGTGCCAGTAATAACCCGGGGGTAGCGTCCGGGGAGCTGTTTTTT
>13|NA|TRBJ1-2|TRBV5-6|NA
CASSSTGNYGYTF
TGTGCCAGCAGCTCCACAGGGAACTATGGCTACACCTTC
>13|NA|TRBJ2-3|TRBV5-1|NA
CASSLDRRDTQYF
TGCGCCAGCAGCTTGGACAGGAGAGATACGCAGTATTTT
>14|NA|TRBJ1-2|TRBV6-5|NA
CASFPPQTSSGYTF
TGTGCCAGTTTCCCCCCCCAGACGTCTTCTGGCTACACCTTC
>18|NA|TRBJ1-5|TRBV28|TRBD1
CASSLQQGKDLGRTPQHF
TGTGCCAGCAGTTTACAACAGGGGAAAGACCTAGGGCGAACGCCCCAGCATTTT
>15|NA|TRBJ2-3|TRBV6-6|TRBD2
CASSPAGGKTDTQYF
TGTGCCAGCAGCCCTGCGGGGGGGAAGACAGATACGCAGTATTTT
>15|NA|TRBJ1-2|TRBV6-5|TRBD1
CASRRTGAEGYGYTF
TGTGCCAGCAGGAGGACAGGGGCAGAGGGTTATGGCTACACCTTC
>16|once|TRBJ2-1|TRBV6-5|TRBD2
CASSYSRAGGPNEQFF
TGTGCCAGCAGTTACTCGCGAGCGGGGGGGCCGAATGAGCAGTTCTTC
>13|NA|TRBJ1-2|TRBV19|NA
CASSFGLMDGYTF
TGTGCCAGTAGTTTCGGGCTAATGGATGGCTACACCTTC
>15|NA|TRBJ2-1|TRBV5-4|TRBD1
CASSRDRDRGREQFF
TGTGCCAGCAGCAGAGACCGGGACAGGGGGCGGGAGCAGTTCTTC
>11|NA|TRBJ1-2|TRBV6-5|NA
CASSYGYGYTF
TGTGCCAGCAGTTACGGCTATGGCTACACCTTC
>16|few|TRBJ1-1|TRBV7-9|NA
CASSKTAAVGNTEAFF
TGTGCCAGCAGTAAAACCGCGGCCGTGGGGAATACTGAAGCTTTCTTT
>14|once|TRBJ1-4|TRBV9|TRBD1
CASSVGTGVEKLFF
TGTGCCAGCAGCGTCGGGACAGGGGTTGAAAAACTGTTTTTT
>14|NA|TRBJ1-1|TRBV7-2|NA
CASSSSDGRTEAFF
TGTGCCAGCAGCTCATCGGACGGACGCACTGAAGCTTTCTTT
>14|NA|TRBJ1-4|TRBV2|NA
CASSLGPWNEKLFF
TGTGCCAGCAGTCTCGGACCATGGAATGAAAAACTGTTTTTT
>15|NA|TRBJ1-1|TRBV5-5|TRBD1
CASSLDWTGLTEAFF
TGTGCCAGCAGCTTAGACTGGACAGGGCTAACCGAAGCTTTCTTT
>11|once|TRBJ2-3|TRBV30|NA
CAWSGVHTQYF
TGTGCCTGGAGCGGAGTTCATACGCAGTATTTT
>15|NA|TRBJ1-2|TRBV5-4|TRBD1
CASSLVRGRHYGYTF
TGTGCCAGCAGCTTGGTCAGGGGGCGTCACTATGGCTACACCTTC
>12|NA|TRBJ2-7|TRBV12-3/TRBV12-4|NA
CASSLYHYEQYF
TGTGCCAGCAGTTTGTACCACTACGAGCAGTACTTC
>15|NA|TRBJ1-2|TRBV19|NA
CASSAQIGGIDGYTF
TGTGCCAGTAGTGCGCAAATAGGAGGAATCGATGGCTACACCTTC
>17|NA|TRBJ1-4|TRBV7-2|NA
CASSLYRGTSTNEKLFF
TGTGCCAGCAGCTTATATAGAGGAACCTCAACTAATGAAAAACTGTTTTTT
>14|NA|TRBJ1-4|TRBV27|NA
CASTFEGGNEKLFF
TGTGCCAGCACTTTCGAGGGGGGGAATGAAAAACTGTTTTTT
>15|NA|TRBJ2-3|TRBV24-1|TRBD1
CATSDSRTGADTQYF
TGTGCCACCAGTGATTCTCGGACAGGGGCAGATACGCAGTATTTT
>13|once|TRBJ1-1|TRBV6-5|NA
CASNGRGNTEAFF
TGTGCCAGCAATGGCAGGGGGAACACTGAAGCTTTCTTT
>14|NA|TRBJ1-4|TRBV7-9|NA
CASSPPRGNEKLFF
TGTGCCAGCAGTCCTCCCAGGGGAAATGAAAAACTGTTTTTT
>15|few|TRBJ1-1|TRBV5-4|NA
CASSLDGKGNTEAFF
TGTGCCAGCAGCCTGGACGGGAAGGGGAACACTGAAGCTTTCTTT
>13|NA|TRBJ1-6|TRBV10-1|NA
CASSQDLNSPLHF
TGCGCCAGTTCCCAGGACCTTAATTCACCCCTCCACTTT
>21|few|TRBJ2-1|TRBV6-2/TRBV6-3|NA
CASSRLSEGWTVLRSYNEQFF
TGTGCCAGCAGCCGCCTCTCCGAGGGATGGACAGTTCTCCGCTCCTACAATGAGCAGTTCTTC
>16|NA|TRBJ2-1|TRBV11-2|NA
CASSSNQGRAYNEQFF
TGTGCCAGCAGCTCCAACCAGGGGAGGGCCTACAATGAGCAGTTCTTC
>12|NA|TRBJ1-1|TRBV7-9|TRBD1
CASSIGTGKAFF
TGTGCCAGCAGCATCGGGACAGGAAAAGCTTTCTTT
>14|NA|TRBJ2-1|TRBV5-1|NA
CASSFRTDYNEQFF
TGCGCCAGCAGCTTCCGGACAGACTACAATGAGCAGTTCTTC
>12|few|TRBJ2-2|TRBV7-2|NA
CASSFLNGELFF
TGTGCCAGCAGCTTTTTGAACGGGGAGCTGTTTTTT
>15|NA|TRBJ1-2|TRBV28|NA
CASSLSGRVIIGYTF
TGTGCCAGCAGTTTATCGGGCAGGGTTATTATTGGCTACACCTTC
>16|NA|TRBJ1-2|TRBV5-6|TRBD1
CASRVGQGAPNYGYTF
TGTGCCAGCAGGGTTGGACAGGGTGCTCCTAACTATGGCTACACCTTC
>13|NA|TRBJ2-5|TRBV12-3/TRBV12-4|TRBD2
CASSFGGGETQYF
TGTGCCAGCAGTTTTGGGGGGGGAGAGACCCAGTACTTC
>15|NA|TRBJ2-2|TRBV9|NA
CASSVGQGNTGELFF
TGTGCCAGCAGCGTGGGGCAGGGAAACACCGGGGAGCTGTTTTTT
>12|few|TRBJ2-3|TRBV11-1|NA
CASSSTVHTQYF
TGTGCCAGCAGCTCGACGGTACATACGCAGTATTTT
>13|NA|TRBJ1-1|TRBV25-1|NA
CASSPRMNTEAFF
TGTGCCAGCAGTCCACGAATGAACACTGAAGCTTTCTTT
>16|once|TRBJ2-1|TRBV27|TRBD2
CASSLGLAATYNEQFF
TGTGCCAGCAGTTTAGGGCTAGCGGCGACATACAATGAGCAGTTCTTC
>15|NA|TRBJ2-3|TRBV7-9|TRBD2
CASSSGLAVSDTQYF
TGTGCCAGCAGTAGCGGACTAGCGGTCTCAGATACGCAGTATTTT
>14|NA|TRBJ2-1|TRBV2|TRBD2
CASTGGGSYNEQFF
TGTGCCAGCACCGGCGGGGGTTCCTACAATGAGCAGTTCTTC
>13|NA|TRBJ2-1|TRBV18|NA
CASSPPVDNEQFF
TGTGCCAGCTCACCACCGGTCGACAATGAGCAGTTCTTC
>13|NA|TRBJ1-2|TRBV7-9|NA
CASSPTRVYGYTF
TGTGCCAGCAGCCCTACAAGGGTTTACGGCTACACCTTC
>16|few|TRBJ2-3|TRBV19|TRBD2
CASSRGTSGGTDTQYF
TGTGCCAGTAGTCGGGGGACTAGCGGGGGCACAGATACGCAGTATTTT
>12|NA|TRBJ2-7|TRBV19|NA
CASSIPGGEQYF
TGTGCCAGTAGTATCCCTGGGGGCGAGCAGTACTTC
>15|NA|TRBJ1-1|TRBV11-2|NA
CASTAPGRTNTEAFF
TGTGCCAGCACAGCACCGGGACGGACGAACACTGAAGCTTTCTTT
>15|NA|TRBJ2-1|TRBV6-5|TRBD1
CASTWGTGVYNEQFF
TGTGCCAGCACCTGGGGGACAGGGGTCTACAATGAGCAGTTCTTC
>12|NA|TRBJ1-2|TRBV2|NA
CASREEHYGYTF
TGTGCCAGCAGGGAGGAGCACTATGGCTACACCTTC
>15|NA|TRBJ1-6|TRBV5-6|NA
CASSLDSRHNSPLHF
TGTGCCAGCAGCTTGGACAGTCGCCATAATTCACCCCTCCACTTT